This T cell receptor beta chain was recovered during a study of T cell responses to AZD1222 COVID-19 vaccine. Study-wide results and caveats: Unmutated regions of variants are reportedly targeted by nearly half of spike-specific TCRs. Once two AZD1222 doses were given, Spike-specific TCR breadth and depth went up. Baseline testing showed seropositivity in only six AZD1222 recipients. Regions 160-218 and 743-854 held dominance among vaccine-associated CD4 TCRs, which spanned spike.

Regarding this clone: Antigen: not known.

TCRdb's copy holds only in-frame clones and misses some; the assay was immunoSEQ multiplex PCR. The data show more than 25,000 clones, with 89% seen just once and about 1.2% held by the top ten. CDR1 is SNHLY, CDR2 FYNNEI, per germline. The CDR3 totals 13 residues. V was pared by 2 bases and J by 0 bases, with 4 bases between. The J gene is TRBJ1-2, the V gene TRBV2; no clear D. The source material was peripheral blood, sampled on day 0 of AZD1222 vaccination. The receptor's source is an adult in good health. This CDR3 is CASSETANYGYTF. The CDR3 DNA reads TGTGCCAGCAGTGAAACAGCTAACTATGGCTACACCTTC.